Listed here is a single T cell receptor beta chain. Its antigen is not yet known. This receptor is murine, so its gene names and germline sequences reflect the mouse genome. Sequencing ends 1 residue short of the CDR3 end; the germline J gene provides the rest. The receptor library was made with the immunoSEQ multiplex PCR assay. TCRbeta CDR3 sequencing was done by Adaptive Biotechnologies at survey depth, reporting CDR3 sequences, V/J genes, productive frequency and template counts. Amplification of TCR beta CDR3 regions was performed from genomic DNA rather than from RNA. The original methods were these. Jensen-Shannon divergence was used to quantify pairwise repertoire overlap between tissues, with a value of 1 meaning complete divergence and a value of 0 meaning identical repertoires. Tissues were grouped by single-linkage agglomerative hierarchical clustering of pairwise JSD values, and the clustering results were shown as dendrograms. GLIPH2 was run on all patient samples with simulation_depth 1000, kmer_min_depth 3 and cdr3_length_cutoff 8, and groups with more than two unique CDR3s were retained. A standardized tissue-overlap score extrapolated Jaccard GLIPH-group overlap across patients to a standard repertoire size of 1000 clones. Linear mixed-effect models, with tissue included as a fixed effect and individual included as a random effect, were used to assess associations of diversity with clinical or experimental variables. TCRdb obtained this table from immuneACCESS and retained in-frame rearrangements with V and J assigned. These tables miss some clones; where compared with another copy, unresolved V genes account for less than half of the shortfall, and the remainder is unexplained. The V and J calls and clone size come from that table; D and trimming were worked out from the DNA. Here the sample has roughly 7,000 clones; 50% occur a single time. 3.8% of the sample lies in the top ten.

This specimen's time point label, per the study, means: mouse harvest day 7 after allogeneic transplant. Each mouse graft, delivered by tail vein injection, combined 10^6 splenic CD5+ T cells with 10^7 T-cell-depleted bone marrow cells. To model GVHD in mice, a major MHC-mismatch B6 (H2b) into BALB/c (H2d) model was used, and tissues were profiled at day 7 or 14. On day 7 or 14 post-transplant, mouse tissues and retro-orbital blood were harvested with separate sterile tools for each animal, and livers were flushed before harvest. Before genomic DNA was isolated with the DNeasy Blood & Tissue Kit, mouse tissues were minced with razor blades in buffered saline. This record belongs to a study of tissue T cells after allogeneic stem cell transplantation (dated by TCRdb to between 2020 and 2023). For the study in its entirety: Using research autopsies of patients with and without GVHD, plus mouse models of GVHD, the study profiled TCR beta repertoires across many tissues. The human arm was a prospective observational study without blinding or randomization.

Study-wide conclusions, independent of this receptor: Blood and spleen T cells captured only a limited portion of the TCR repertoire detected in tissues, in both patients and mice. The patient cohort was small and varied clinically, and sampling depth was recognized as a limitation. The study did not establish which tissue TCRs were alloreactive or antigen-specific, and some clones may have been host cells that persisted. Within patients, how anatomically similar tissues were was a major factor shaping TCR repertoire composition, regardless of disease or transplant status. Few T cell clones were found to be shared across patients, but shared repertoire signatures across patients were revealed in a tissue-specific fashion by motif-based clustering.

The germline V gene (reference sequence) gives CDR1 as KGHPV and CDR2 as FQNQEV. V is reduced by 5 bases and J by 0 bases, leaving a spacing of 6 bases between them. The CDR3 covers 13 residues, taking in both the cysteine and the phenylalanine. Shown are 36 bases from within the CDR3, in frame from base 1. The sequence came from a female BALB/c mouse given C57BL/6 T cells with graft-versus-host disease after an allogeneic hematopoietic cell transplant. Sequenced: gut tissue. Recombination connected TRBV26 to TRBJ2-5, with no confidently assigned D gene. The CDR3 protein: CASSNNNQDTQYF. CDR3 DNA (partial): TGTGCCAGCAGTAACAATAACCAAGACACCCAGTAC.